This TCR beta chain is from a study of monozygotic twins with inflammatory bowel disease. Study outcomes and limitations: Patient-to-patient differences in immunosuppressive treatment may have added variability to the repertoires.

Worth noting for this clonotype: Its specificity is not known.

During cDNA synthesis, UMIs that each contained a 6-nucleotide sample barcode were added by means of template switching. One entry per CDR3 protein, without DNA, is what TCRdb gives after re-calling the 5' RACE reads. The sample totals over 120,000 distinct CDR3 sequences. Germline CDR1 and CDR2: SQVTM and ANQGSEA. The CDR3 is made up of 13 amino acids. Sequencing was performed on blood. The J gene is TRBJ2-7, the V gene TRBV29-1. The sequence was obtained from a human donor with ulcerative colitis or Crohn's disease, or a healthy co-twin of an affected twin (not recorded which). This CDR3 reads CSAEGQGPYEQYF.